The table lists the clone carrying this TCR beta chain with a count of one. What it binds is unknown. The data belong to a study of cytomegalovirus exposure and HLA in healthy donors. Study observations and caveats: The study carried out a later analysis of TCR beta sequences. It associated some 17,000 of them with specific HLA alleles at a false discovery rate of 0.05.

The PCR ran on 60 Vbeta and 13 Jbeta primers. TCRdb keeps only in-frame clones here, not all; method: immunoSEQ multiplex PCR. The sample yields about 170,000 clones, roughly 80% seen once. V lost 2 bases and J 0 bases, leaving 5 bases between the germline ends. CDR3 length: 15 residues. CDR1 SGHTA and CDR2 FQGNSA come from the germline V gene. The gene calls are TRBV7-2 and TRBJ1-6; no reliable D call. The sequenced sample consisted of PBMCs. This receptor was obtained from a female donor in good health and CMV-seronegative. DNA of the CDR3: TGTGCCAGCAGCTTATCGAGCTCCTATAATTCACCCCTCCACTTT. It encodes CASSLSSSYNSPLHF.